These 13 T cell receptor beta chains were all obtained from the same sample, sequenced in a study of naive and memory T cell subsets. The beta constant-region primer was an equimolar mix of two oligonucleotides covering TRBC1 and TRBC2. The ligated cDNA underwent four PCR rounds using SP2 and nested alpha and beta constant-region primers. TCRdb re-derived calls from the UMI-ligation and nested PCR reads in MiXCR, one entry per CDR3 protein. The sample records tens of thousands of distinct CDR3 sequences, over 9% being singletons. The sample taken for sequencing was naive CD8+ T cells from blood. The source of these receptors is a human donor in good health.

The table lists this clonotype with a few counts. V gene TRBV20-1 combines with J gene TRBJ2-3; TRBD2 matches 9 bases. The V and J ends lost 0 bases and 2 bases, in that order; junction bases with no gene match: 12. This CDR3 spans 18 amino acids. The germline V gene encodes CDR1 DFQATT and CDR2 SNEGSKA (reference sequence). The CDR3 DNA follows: TGCAGTGCTAGAGATCGAATAGAGCTAGCGGGGTTCACAGATACGCAGTATTTT. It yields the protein CSARDRIELAGFTDTQYF.

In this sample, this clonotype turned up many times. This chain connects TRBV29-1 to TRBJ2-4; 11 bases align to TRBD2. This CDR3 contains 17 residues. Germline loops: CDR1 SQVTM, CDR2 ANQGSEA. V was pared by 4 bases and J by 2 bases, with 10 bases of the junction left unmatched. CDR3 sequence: CSVVGLAGGPPKNIQYF. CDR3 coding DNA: TGCAGCGTTGTAGGGCTAGCGGGAGGTCCGCCCAAAAACATTCAGTACTTC.

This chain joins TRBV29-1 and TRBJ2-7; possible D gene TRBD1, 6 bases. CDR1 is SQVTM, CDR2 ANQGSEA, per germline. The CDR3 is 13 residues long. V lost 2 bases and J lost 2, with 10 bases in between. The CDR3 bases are TGCAGCGTTGAACGGGACACACCCTACGAGCAGTACTTC. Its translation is CSVERDTPYEQYF.

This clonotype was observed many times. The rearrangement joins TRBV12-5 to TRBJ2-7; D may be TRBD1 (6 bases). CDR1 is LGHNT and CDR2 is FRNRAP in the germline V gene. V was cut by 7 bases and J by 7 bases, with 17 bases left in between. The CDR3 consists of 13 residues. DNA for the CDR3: TGTGCTAGTGCCAAAACAGGGTTGAGGGAGCAGTACTTC. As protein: CASAKTGLREQYF.

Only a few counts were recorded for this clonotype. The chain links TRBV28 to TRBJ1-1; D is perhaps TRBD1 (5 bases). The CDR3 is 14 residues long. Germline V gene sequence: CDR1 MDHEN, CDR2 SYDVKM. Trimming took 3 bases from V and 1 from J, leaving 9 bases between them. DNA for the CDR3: TGTGCCAGCAGTTTGGGGCAGTCGAACACTGAAGCTTTCTTT. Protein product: CASSLGQSNTEAFF.

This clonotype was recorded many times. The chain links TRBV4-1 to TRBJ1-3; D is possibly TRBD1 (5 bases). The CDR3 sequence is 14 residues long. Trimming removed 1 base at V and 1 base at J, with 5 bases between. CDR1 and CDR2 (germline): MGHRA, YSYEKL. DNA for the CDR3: TGCGCCAGCAGCCAAGCAGGGTCTGGAAACACCATATATTTT. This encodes CASSQAGSGNTIYF.

CDR3 amino acids: CASSLNAGGAYNEQFF. The CDR3 DNA reads TGTGCCAGCAGCTTAAACGCGGGAGGAGCCTACAATGAGCAGTTCTTC. The chain employs TRBV7-9 and TRBJ2-1; 8 bases align to TRBD2. Germline V gives CDR1 SEHNR, CDR2 FQNEAQ (reference sequence). J was trimmed by 2 bases and V by 2 bases; bases with no gene match: 5. CDR3 length equals 16 residues. Supplemented by reference TRBV7-9 and TRBJ2-1, the full variable domain reads DTGVSQNPRHKITKRGQNVTFRCDPISEHNRLYWYRQTLGQGPEFLTYFQNEAQLEKSRLLSDRFSAERPKGSFSTLEIQRTEQGDSAMYLCASSLNAGGAYNEQFFGPGTRLTVL.

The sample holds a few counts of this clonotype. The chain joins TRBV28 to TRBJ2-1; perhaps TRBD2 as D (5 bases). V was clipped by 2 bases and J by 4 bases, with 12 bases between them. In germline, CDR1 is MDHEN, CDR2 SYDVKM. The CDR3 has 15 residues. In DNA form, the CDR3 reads TGTGCCAGCAGTTTAACGGGGTCGGGTTACAATGAGCAGTTCTTC. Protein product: CASSLTGSGYNEQFF.

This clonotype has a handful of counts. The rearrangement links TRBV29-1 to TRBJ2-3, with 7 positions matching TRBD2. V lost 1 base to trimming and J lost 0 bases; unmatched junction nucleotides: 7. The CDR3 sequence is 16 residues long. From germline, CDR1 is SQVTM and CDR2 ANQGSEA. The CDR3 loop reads CSVEVASGISTDTQYF. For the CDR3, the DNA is TGCAGCGTTGAAGTCGCTAGCGGTATTAGCACAGATACGCAGTATTTT.

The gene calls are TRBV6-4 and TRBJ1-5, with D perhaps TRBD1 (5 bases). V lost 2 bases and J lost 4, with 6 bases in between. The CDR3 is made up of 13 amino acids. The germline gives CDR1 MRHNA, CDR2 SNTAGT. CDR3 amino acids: CASSDGGNQPQHF. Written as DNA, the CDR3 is TGTGCCAGCAGTGACGGGGGTAATCAGCCCCAGCATTTT.

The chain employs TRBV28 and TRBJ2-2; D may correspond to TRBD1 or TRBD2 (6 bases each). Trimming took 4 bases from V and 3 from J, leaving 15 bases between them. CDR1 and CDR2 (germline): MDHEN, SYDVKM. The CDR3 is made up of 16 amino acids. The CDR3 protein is CASSSSWGADTGELFF. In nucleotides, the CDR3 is TGTGCCAGCAGTTCCAGTTGGGGGGCGGACACCGGGGAGCTGTTTTTT. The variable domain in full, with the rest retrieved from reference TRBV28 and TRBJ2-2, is DVKVTQSSRYLVKRTGEKVFLECVQDMDHENMFWYRQDPGLGLRLIYFSYDVKMKEKGDIPEGYSVSREKKERFSLILESASTNQTSMYLCASSSSWGADTGELFFGEGSRLTVL.

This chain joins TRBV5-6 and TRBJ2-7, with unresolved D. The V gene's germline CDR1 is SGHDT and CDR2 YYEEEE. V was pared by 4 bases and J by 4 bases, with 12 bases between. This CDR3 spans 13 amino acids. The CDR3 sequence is CASSGIPRYEQYF. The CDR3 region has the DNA TGTGCCAGCAGCGGAATACCCAGGTACGAGCAGTACTTC.

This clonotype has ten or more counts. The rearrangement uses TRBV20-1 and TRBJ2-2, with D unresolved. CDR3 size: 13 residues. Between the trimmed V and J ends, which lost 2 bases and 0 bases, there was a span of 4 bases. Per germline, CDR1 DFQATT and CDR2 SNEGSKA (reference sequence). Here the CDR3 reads CSARRPNTGELFF. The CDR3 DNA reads TGCAGTGCTAGACGCCCGAACACCGGGGAGCTGTTTTTT.